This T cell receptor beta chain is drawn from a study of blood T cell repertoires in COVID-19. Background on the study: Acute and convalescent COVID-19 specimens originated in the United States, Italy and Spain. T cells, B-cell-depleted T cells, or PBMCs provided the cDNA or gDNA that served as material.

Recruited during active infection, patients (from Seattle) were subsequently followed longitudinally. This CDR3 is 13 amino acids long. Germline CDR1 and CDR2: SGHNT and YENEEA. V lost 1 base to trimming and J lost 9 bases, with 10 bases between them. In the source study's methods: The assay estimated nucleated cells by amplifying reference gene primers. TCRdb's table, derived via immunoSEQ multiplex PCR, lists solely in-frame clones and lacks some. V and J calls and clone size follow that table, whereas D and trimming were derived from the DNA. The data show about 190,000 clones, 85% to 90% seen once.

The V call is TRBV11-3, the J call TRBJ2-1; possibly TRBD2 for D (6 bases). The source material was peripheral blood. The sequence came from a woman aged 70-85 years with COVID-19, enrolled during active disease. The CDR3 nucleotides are TGTGCCAGCAGCTTAGGGTTGGGGGGTGAGCAGTTCTTC. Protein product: CASSLGLGGEQFF.